This T cell receptor (beta chain) was sequenced for a study of T cell responses to AZD1222 COVID-19 vaccine. At the level of the study: Second-dose groups at about 4 or about 12 weeks were pooled.

Overall study results and limits: The study sampled repertoires only after the peak T cell response. Baseline seropositives among AZD1222 recipients totaled only five to seven. Clonal diversity may have been underestimated in mostly white British donors.

With 5 bases removed from V and 5 bases from J, the gap between germline ends came to 25 bases. Per the germline V gene, CDR1 is MNHEY and CDR2 is SVGEGT. The CDR3 is made up of 18 amino acids. Concerning this clone itself: Antigen: not known.

The protocol was immunoSEQ multiplex PCR, while the TCRdb copy is restricted to in-frame clones and leaves out a portion. The data show about 150,000 clones, 85% to 90% seen once. The receptor was derived from an adult in good health. The chain combines TRBV6-2 or TRBV6-3 with TRBJ1-5; D not resolved. The sample in question was peripheral blood, obtained on day 0 of AZD1222 vaccination. The CDR3 DNA reads TGTGCCAGCAGTGGCTCCCGGGCTCGGATCCGCTATGATCAGCCCCAGCATTTT. The encoded protein is CASSGSRARIRYDQPQHF.